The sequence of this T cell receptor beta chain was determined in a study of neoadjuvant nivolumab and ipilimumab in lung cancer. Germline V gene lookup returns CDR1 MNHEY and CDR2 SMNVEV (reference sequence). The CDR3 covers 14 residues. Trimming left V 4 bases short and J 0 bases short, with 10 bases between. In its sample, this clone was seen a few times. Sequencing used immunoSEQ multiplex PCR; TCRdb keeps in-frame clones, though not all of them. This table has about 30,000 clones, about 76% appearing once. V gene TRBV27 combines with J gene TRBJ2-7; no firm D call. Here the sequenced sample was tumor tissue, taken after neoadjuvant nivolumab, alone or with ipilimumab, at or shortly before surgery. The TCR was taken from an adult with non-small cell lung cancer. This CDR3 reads CASSSRLGSYEQYF. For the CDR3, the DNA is TGTGCCAGCAGTTCCCGATTGGGCTCCTACGAGCAGTACTTC.